The 10 T cell receptor beta chains listed next were all sequenced from one sample in a study of T cell clones after liver transplantation. TCRdb keeps only in-frame clones here, not all; method: immunoSEQ multiplex PCR. The data hold 95,000 to 110,000 clones, with about 86% observed a single time. The input for sequencing was CD4+ T cells from blood, taken approximately 50 months after liver transplant. The receptor source for this set is a human patient who received a liver transplant. The graft donor may have given rise to some T cells.

The gene calls are TRBV19 and TRBJ2-3; D is perhaps TRBD1 (6 bases). The V end lost 7 bases, the J end lost 2 bases, and 10 bases lay between the germline ends. Germline V gives CDR1 LNHDA, CDR2 SQIVND (reference sequence). This CDR3 has 13 residues. CDR3 amino acids: CASINRVTDTQYF. CDR3 in DNA: TGTGCCAGTATTAACAGGGTCACAGATACGCAGTATTTT.

This clone has just one count. The chain combines TRBV6-1 with TRBJ2-6; unclear D gene. V was pared by 3 bases and J by 0 bases, with 15 bases between. The CDR3 extends over 18 amino acids. From germline, CDR1 is MNHNS and CDR2 SASEGT. The CDR3: CASSEWVGRISGANVLTF. The CDR3 DNA sequence: TGTGCCAGCAGTGAGTGGGTCGGCAGAATCTCTGGGGCCAACGTCCTGACTTTC.

The chain carries TRBV30 and TRBJ2-3; 9 bases are shared with TRBD2. The CDR3 covers 16 residues. The junction had 8 bases not matched to a gene; V was cut back by 1 base and J by 3 bases. Per germline, CDR1 GTSNPN and CDR2 SVGIG (reference sequence). DNA of the CDR3: TGTGCCTGGAGTGCCGGTCTAGCGGGACATACAGATACGCAGTATTTT. It translates to CAWSAGLAGHTDTQYF. The full variable domain, with the rest looked up from reference TRBV30 and TRBJ2-3, is SQTIHQWPATLVQPVGSPLSLECTVEGTSNPNLYWYRQAAGRGLQLLFYSVGIGQISSEVPQNLSASRPQDRQFILSSKKLLLSDSGFYLCAWSAGLAGHTDTQYFGPGTRLTVL.

The chain combines TRBV27 with TRBJ2-3; 11 positions agree with TRBD2. Germline-derived CDR1 and CDR2 are MNHEY and SMNVEV (reference sequence). CDR3 length equals 15 residues. Losses at the gene ends were 5 bases for V and 6 bases for J; bases not matched to a gene: 7. The CDR3 DNA sequence: TGTGCCAGCAGTCCCCCTAGCGGGAGGCCCGATACGCAGTATTTT. This codes for CASSPPSGRPDTQYF.

The J gene is TRBJ1-4, the V gene TRBV7-9, with 7 bases aligning to TRBD1. Germline-derived CDR1 and CDR2 are SEHNR and FQNEAQ (reference sequence). The CDR3 totals 14 residues. V lost 2 bases and J lost 8; bases outside the gene matches: 5. CDR3 amino acids: CASSLSQQGEKLFF. In DNA, the CDR3 is TGTGCCAGCAGCTTAAGCCAACAGGGGGAAAAACTGTTTTTT.

The chain carries TRBV18 and TRBJ1-4, with 8 bases that match TRBD1. Trimming took 5 bases from V and 4 from J; bases not matched to a gene: 6. The CDR3 consists of 15 residues. CDR1 is KGHSH, CDR2 LQKENI, per germline. The CDR3 is CASSSRQGNNEKLFF. The CDR3 region has the DNA TGTGCCAGCTCATCCAGACAGGGGAATAATGAAAAACTGTTTTTT.

J is TRBJ1-2 and V is TRBV6-5; D possibly corresponds to TRBD1 (6 bases). Germline V gene data show CDR1 as MNHEY and CDR2 as SVGAGI. V lost 3 bases and J 2 bases, leaving 16 bases between the germline ends. CDR3 length: 16 amino acids. The CDR3 protein is CASSYNRAKLNYGYTF. DNA of the CDR3: TGTGCCAGCAGTTATAACAGGGCCAAACTAAACTATGGCTACACCTTC.

The chain employs TRBV7-2 and TRBJ2-5, with TRBD2 matching over 8 bases. Per the germline V gene, CDR1 is SGHTA and CDR2 is FQGNSA. Losses at the gene ends were 3 bases for V and 6 bases for J; bases not matched to a gene: 12. This CDR3 is built from 16 residues. CDR3 region: CASSLGGLAAQQTQYF. CDR3 DNA sequence: TGTGCCAGCAGCTTGGGAGGACTAGCAGCGCAGCAGACCCAGTACTTC.

The chain uses TRBV2 and TRBJ1-5, with D perhaps TRBD1 (5 bases). Germline-derived CDR1 and CDR2 are SNHLY and FYNNEI. The germline V and J ends were trimmed by 1 base and 11 bases, with 12 bases remaining between them. The CDR3 is 13 residues long. The DNA for the CDR3 is TGTGCCAGCAGTGAAGGGAAGGGGAGGTCCCAGCATTTT. Amino acids: CASSEGKGRSQHF.

The chain has TRBV7-9 and TRBJ1-5; D possibly corresponds to TRBD1 (5 bases). V was shortened by 5 bases and J by 3 bases, with 14 bases between the two germline ends. The CDR3 contains 15 residues. Germline CDR1 reads SEHNR; CDR2 reads FQNEAQ (reference sequence). The DNA of the CDR3 is TGTGCCAGCAGCGGCCGGGGGGAAGCCAATCAGCCCCAGCATTTT. It codes for CASSGRGEANQPQHF.